Below, one TCR beta chain is given with its context. Its antigen is not identified. This record comes from a study of regulatory T cells in long-lasting Graves disease. The ends were cut back, 1 base at V and 1 base at J, with 9 bases in the middle. The CDR3 spans 15 residues. Germline CDR1 reads SGHVS; CDR2 reads FQNEAQ. Regarding time point: persistent/refractory GD, antithyroid drugs over 5 years with positive TRAb. Scientists built the TCR library using RNA that was extracted from PBMCs. According to the study, TCR beta libraries were built with iRepertoire HTBI primers and CDR3-region Arm-PCR. TCRdb itself ran the multiplex PCR reads through MiXCR, one entry per CDR3 protein. Counted here are a few hundred thousand distinct CDR3 sequences, about 20% occurring once; the ten biggest clones make up roughly 30%. Study-wide results and limits: There was favoring of TRBV28, TRBJ1-2 and TRBJ2-5 in persistent disease. New patients shared roughly 1,000 public clonotypes, and persistent patients shared more, with 2,741. The researchers studied only peripheral blood, not thyroid tissue.

The sample here was peripheral blood mononuclear cells (PBMCs), taken when the disease was refractory, from a patient treated with antithyroid drugs. The sequence derives from a female donor with Graves disease. V gene TRBV7-8 combines with J gene TRBJ2-3, with TRBD1 as a possible D gene (5 bases). The DNA for the CDR3 is TGTGCCAGCAGCTTAGACCGCAGGGGCACAGATACGCAGTATTTT. Translating it yields CASSLDRRGTDTQYF. Using reference TRBV7-8 and TRBJ2-3 for the parts outside the CDR3, the full variable domain is GAGVSQSPRYKVAKRGQDVALRCDPISGHVSLFWYQQALGQGPEFLTYFQNEAQLDKSGLPSDRFFAERPEGSVSTLKIQRTQQEDSAVYLCASSLDRRGTDTQYFGPGTRLTVL.